This is a list of T cell receptor beta chains from one sample in a study of beta chain features in type 1 diabetes. TCRdb's table, derived via immunoSEQ multiplex PCR, lists solely in-frame clones and lacks some. Of some 52,000 clones detected, roughly two fifths appear once; the ten largest clones hold about 1.5%. The specimen was Tregs from blood. Source of these receptors: a man younger than 40 with type 1 diabetes. CDR3s include the opening cysteine and the closing phenylalanine or tryptophan. Size values are once, few and many counts, or a class for expanded clones, and some rows have none.

>TRBV5-1|TRBJ1-2|few
CASSGTGLRSYGYTF
>TRBV6-5|TRBJ2-7|once
CASRMTRTTYEQYF
>TRBV19|TRBJ1-2|-
CASSGGFYGYTF
>TRBV7-9|TRBJ2-5|-
CASTASGGETQYF
>TRBV18|TRBJ1-1|few
CASSPYGGRYTEAFF
>TRBV7-2|TRBJ2-1|few
CASSLGLAEDEQFF
>TRBV5-1|TRBJ1-4|many
CASSLAGQRNEKLFF
>TRBV6-5|TRBJ2-1|-
CASTPPSGPHNEQFF
>TRBV9|TRBJ1-3|-
CASSAQGAAGNTIYF
>TRBV29-1|TRBJ1-1|-
CSVEDRRLTGTNTEAFF
>TRBV6-6|TRBJ1-1|-
CASSAPQGLTEAFF
>TRBV5-4|TRBJ2-7|-
CASSADRAHEQYF
>TRBV11-2|TRBJ1-1|-
CASSPRMTGTEAFF
>TRBV28|TRBJ1-2|-
CASSLGWGVYGYTF
>TRBV11-2|TRBJ1-2|-
CASSPTVGTGNYGYTF
>TRBV28|TRBJ1-1|-
CASSPGRQGINTEAFF
>TRBV7-3|TRBJ2-1|-
CASSLREDGYNEQFF
>TRBV30|TRBJ1-3|-
CAWTRQGEAGNTIYF
>TRBV28|TRBJ1-4|-
CASSPLTGNFNEKLFF
>TRBV6-1|TRBJ1-5|-
CASSGFIQGDNQPQHF
>TRBV6-1|TRBJ1-3|-
CASSEYGFRTIYF
>TRBV27|TRBJ2-1|-
CASSRRPGLAGSSYNEQFF
>TRBV27|TRBJ2-7|-
CASSFDRTYEQYF
>TRBV7-8|TRBJ1-6|once
CASSSTTNPHSPLHF
>TRBV6-5|TRBJ2-3|-
CASSYAHTDTQYF
>TRBV28|TRBJ2-1|few
CASSFDAGPYNEQFF
>TRBV6-1|TRBJ2-1|-
CASSVDSYNEQFF
>TRBV19|TRBJ1-5|few
CASSMGSQGGDQPQHF
>TRBV6-6|TRBJ2-1|few
CASVGVGLADNEQFF
>TRBV29-1|TRBJ2-3|-
CSVRTSGMTDTQYF
>TRBV7-3|TRBJ2-3|-
CASSLTPGDTQYF
>TRBV7-9|TRBJ1-1|-
CASSLWDRENTEAFF
>TRBV28|TRBJ2-4|-
CASSLAGAKNIQYF
>TRBV29-1|TRBJ2-1|few
CSTRPPRSGRDNEQFF
>TRBV2|TRBJ2-7|-
CASNERDSNYEQYF
>TRBV4-2|TRBJ1-1|-
CASSTSGQGSTEAFF
>TRBV19|TRBJ1-4|-
CASFDRGREKLFF
>TRBV7-9|TRBJ2-3|-
CASSLYSGLDTQYF
>TRBV27|TRBJ2-7|few
CASSQTREPYEQYF
>TRBV2|TRBJ2-7|-
CASRRGGDIYEQYF
>TRBV6-6|TRBJ1-1|few
CASSYSGREAFF
>TRBV6-1|TRBJ2-7|-
CASGSREHYEQYF
>TRBV19|TRBJ2-1|few
CASSPGGTRAYNEQFF
>TRBV7-2|TRBJ1-6|-
CASSYRTPTFSPLHF
>TRBV21-1|TRBJ2-1|many
CASRGSSYNEQFF
>TRBV5-1|TRBJ1-4|-
CASSLGGQATNEKLFF
>TRBV6-1|TRBJ1-1|-
CASSEAPGSNTEAFF
>TRBV19|TRBJ2-1|-
CASSPSRGDLYNEQFF
>TRBV2|TRBJ2-1|few
CASTTGGTSYNEQFF
>TRBV14|TRBJ1-4|-
CASTRQVGEKLFF
>TRBV5-4|TRBJ2-5|-
CASSAGTSGQETQYF
>TRBV7-3|TRBJ2-1|-
CASSLGLAGLSNEQFF
>TRBV10-2|TRBJ2-3|-
CASSPLAGVTDTQYF